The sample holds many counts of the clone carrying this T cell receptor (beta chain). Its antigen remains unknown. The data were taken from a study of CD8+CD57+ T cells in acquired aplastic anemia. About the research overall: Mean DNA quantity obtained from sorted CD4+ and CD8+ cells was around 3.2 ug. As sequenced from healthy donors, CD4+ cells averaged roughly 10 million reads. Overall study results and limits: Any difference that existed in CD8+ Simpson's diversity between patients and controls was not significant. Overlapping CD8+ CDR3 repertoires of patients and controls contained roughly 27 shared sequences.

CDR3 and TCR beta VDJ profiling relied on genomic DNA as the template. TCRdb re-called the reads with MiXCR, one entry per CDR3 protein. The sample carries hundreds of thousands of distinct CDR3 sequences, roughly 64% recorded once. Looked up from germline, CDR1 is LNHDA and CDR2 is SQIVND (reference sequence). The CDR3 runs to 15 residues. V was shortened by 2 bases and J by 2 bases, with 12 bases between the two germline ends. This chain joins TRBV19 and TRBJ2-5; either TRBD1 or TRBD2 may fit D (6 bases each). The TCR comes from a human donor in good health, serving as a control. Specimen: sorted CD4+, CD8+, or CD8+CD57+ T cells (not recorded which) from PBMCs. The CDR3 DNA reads TGTGCCAGTAGTATACGTGGGGGGCAACAAGAGACCCAGTACTTC. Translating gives CASSIRGGQQETQYF.